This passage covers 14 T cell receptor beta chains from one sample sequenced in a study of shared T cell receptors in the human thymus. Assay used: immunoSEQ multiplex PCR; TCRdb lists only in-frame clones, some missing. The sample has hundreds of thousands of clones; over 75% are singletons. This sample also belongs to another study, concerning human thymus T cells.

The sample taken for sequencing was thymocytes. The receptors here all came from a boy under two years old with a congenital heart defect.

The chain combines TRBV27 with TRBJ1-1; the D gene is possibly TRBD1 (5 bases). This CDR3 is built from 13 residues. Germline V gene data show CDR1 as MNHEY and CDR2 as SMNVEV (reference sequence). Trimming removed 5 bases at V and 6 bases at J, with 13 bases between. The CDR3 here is CASSRGGVAEAFF. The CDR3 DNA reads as TGTGCCAGCAGTAGGGGCGGGGTGGCTGAAGCTTTCTTT.

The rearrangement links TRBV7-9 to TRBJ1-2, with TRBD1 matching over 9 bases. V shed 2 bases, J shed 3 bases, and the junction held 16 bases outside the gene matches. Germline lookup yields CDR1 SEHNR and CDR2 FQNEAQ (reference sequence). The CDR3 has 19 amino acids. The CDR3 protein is CASSLLKGPDRGSDYGYTF. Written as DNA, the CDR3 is TGTGCCAGCAGCTTACTAAAGGGCCCTGACAGGGGGTCCGACTATGGCTACACCTTC. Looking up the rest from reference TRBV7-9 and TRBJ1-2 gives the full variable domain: DTGVSQNPRHKITKRGQNVTFRCDPISEHNRLYWYRQTLGQGPEFLTYFQNEAQLEKSRLLSDRFSAERPKGSFSTLEIQRTEQGDSAMYLCASSLLKGPDRGSDYGYTFGSGTRLTVV.

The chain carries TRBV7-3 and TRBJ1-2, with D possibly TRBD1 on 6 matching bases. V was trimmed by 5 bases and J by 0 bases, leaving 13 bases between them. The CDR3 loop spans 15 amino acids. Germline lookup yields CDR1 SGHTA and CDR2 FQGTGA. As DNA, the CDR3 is TGTGCCAGCAGCATGGGCAGGGGTTCTAACTATGGCTACACCTTC. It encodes CASSMGRGSNYGYTF.

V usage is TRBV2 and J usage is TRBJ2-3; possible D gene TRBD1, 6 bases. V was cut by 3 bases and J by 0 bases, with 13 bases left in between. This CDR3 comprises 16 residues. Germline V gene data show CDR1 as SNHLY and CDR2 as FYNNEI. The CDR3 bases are TGTGCCAGCAGTGAGGAGAGGACAGCTAGCACAGATACGCAGTATTTT. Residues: CASSEERTASTDTQYF.

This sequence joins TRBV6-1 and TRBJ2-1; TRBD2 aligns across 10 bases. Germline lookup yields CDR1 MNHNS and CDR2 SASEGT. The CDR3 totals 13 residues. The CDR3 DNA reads TGTGTCGTAGACGCTAGCGGGAGCAATGAGCAGTTCTTC. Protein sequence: CVVDASGSNEQFF.

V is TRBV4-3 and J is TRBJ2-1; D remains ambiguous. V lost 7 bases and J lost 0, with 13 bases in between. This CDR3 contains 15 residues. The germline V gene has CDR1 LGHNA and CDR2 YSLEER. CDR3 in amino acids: CASTPIMSSYNEQFF. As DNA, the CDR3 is TGCGCCAGCACGCCGATAATGAGCTCCTACAATGAGCAGTTCTTC.

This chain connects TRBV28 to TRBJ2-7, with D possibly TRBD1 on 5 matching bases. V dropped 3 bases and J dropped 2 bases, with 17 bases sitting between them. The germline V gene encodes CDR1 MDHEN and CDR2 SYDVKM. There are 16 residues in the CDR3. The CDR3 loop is CASSFHGAQTTYEQYF. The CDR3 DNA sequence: TGTGCCAGCAGTTTTCATGGGGCTCAAACGACCTACGAGCAGTACTTC.

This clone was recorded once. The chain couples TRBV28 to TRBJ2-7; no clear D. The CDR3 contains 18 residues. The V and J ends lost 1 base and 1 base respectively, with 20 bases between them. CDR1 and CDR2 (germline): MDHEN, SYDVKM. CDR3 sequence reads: CASSLYPEQKFFSYEQYF. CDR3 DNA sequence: TGTGCCAGCAGTTTATACCCCGAACAGAAGTTTTTTTCCTACGAGCAGTACTTC. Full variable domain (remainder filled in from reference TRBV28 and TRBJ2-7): DVKVTQSSRYLVKRTGEKVFLECVQDMDHENMFWYRQDPGLGLRLIYFSYDVKMKEKGDIPEGYSVSREKKERFSLILESASTNQTSMYLCASSLYPEQKFFSYEQYFGPGTRLTVT.

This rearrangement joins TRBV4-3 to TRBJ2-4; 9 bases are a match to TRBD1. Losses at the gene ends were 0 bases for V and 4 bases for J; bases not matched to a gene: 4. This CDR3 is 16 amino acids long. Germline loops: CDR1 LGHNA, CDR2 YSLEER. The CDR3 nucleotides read TGCGCCAGCAGCCAAGAAAGGGACAGGGTTAAAAACATTCAGTACTTC. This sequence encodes CASSQERDRVKNIQYF.

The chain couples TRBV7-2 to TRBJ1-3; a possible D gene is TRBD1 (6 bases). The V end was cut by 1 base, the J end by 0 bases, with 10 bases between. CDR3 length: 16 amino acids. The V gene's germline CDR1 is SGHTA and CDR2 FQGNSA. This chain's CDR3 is CASSLDDRPSGNTIYF. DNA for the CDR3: TGTGCCAGCAGCTTAGATGACAGGCCCTCTGGAAACACCATATATTTT.

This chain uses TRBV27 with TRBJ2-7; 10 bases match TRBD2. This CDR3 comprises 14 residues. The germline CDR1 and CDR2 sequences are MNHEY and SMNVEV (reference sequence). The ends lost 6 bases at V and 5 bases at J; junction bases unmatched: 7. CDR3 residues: CASRPGLAKDEQYF. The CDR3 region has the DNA TGTGCCAGCAGACCGGGACTAGCGAAAGACGAGCAGTACTTC.

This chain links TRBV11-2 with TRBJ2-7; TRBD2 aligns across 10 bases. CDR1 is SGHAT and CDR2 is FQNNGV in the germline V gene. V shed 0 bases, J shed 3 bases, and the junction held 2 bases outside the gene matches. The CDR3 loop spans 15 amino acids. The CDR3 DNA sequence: TGTGCCAGCAGCTTAGACAAGCGGGAGGGCTACGAGCAGTACTTC. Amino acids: CASSLDKREGYEQYF. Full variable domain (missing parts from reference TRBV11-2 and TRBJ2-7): EAGVAQSPRYKIIEKRQSVAFWCNPISGHATLYWYQQILGQGPKLLIQFQNNGVVDDSQLPKDRFSAERLKGVDSTLKIQPAKLEDSAVYLCASSLDKREGYEQYFGPGTRLTVT.

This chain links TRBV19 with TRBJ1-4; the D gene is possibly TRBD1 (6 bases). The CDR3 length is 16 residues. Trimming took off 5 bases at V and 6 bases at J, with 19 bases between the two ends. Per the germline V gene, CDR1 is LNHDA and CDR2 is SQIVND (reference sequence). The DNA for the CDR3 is TGTGCCAGTAGTGCCTCTAAGGGGGATCAGGATGAAAAACTGTTTTTT. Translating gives CASSASKGDQDEKLFF.

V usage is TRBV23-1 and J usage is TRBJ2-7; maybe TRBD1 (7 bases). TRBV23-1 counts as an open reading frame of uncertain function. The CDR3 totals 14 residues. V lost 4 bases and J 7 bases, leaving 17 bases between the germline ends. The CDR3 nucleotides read TGCGCCAGCAGTCCCCCCTTGGCAGGGGGGGAGCAGTACTTC. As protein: CASSPPLAGGEQYF.